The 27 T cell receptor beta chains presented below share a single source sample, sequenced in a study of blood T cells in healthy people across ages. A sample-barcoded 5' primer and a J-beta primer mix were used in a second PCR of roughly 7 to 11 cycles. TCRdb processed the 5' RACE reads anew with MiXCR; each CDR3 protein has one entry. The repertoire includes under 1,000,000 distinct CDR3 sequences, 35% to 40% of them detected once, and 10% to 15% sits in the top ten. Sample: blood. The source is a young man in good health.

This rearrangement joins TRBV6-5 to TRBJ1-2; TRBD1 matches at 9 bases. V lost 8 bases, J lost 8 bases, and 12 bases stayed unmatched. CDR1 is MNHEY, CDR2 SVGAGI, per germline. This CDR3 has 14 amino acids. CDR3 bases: TGTGCCAGCGGCCAGGGACAGGGCGGGAAAGGCTACACCTTC. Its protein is CASGQGQGGKGYTF.

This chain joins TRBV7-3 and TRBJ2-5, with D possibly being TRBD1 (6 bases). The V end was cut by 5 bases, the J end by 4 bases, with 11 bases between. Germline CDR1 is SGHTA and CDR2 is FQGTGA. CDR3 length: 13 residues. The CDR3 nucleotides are TGTGCCAGCAGCCGAGGACAGCTAGAGACCCAGTACTTC. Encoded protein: CASSRGQLETQYF. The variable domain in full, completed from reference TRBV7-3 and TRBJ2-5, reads GAGVSQTPSNKVTEKGKYVELRCDPISGHTALYWYRQSLGQGPEFLIYFQGTGAADDSGLPNDRFFAVRPEGSVSTLKIQRTERGDSAVYLCASSRGQLETQYFGPGTRLLVL.

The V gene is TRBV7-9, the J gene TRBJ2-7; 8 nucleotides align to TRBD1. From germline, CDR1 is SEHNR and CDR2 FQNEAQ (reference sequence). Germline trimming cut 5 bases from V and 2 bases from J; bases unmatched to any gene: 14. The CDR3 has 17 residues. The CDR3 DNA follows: TGTGCCAGCAGCCCCCCCGAAAGACAGGGGAATCCCTACGAGCAGTACTTC. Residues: CASSPPERQGNPYEQYF.

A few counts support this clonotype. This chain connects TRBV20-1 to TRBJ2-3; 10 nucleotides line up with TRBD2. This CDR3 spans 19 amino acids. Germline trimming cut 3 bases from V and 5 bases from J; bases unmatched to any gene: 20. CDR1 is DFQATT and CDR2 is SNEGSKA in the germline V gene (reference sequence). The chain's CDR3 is CSASRLAGASYSHRDTQYF. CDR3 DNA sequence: TGCAGTGCTAGTAGGCTAGCGGGGGCCTCATACTCCCATAGAGATACGCAGTATTTT.

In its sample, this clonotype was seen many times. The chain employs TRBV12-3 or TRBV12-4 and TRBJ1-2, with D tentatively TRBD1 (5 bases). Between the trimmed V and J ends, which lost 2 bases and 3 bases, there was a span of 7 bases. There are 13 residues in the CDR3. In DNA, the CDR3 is TGTGCCAGCAGTTTACCAGGGCACTATGGCTACACCTTC. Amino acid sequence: CASSLPGHYGYTF.

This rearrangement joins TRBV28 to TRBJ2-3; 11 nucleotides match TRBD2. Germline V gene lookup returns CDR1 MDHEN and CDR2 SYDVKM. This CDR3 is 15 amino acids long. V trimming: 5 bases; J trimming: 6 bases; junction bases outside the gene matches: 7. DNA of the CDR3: TGTGCCAGCAGTCGTATAGCGGGGGGGGTGGATACGCAGTATTTT. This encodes CASSRIAGGVDTQYF.

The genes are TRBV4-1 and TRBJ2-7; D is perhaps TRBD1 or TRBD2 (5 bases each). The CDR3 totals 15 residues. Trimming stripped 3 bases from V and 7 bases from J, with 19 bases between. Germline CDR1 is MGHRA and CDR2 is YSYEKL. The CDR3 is CASSHGTGTYNEQYF. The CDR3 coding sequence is TGCGCCAGCAGCCACGGGACCGGGACGTACAATGAGCAGTACTTC.

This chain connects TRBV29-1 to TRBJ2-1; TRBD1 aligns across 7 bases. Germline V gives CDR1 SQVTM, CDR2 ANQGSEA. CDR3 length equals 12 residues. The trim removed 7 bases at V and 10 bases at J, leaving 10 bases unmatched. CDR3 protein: CSDRRGGGEQFF. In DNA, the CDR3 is TGCAGCGATCGGCGAGGGGGCGGAGAGCAGTTCTTC.

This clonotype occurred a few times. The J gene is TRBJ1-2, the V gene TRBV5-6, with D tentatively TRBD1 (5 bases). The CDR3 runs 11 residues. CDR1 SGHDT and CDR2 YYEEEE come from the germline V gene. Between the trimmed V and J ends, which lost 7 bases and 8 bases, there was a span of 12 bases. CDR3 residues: CASGREGGYTF. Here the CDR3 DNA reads TGTGCCAGCGGACGGGAGGGGGGCTACACCTTC. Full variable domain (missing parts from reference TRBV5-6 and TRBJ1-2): DAGVTQSPTHLIKTRGQQVTLRCSPKSGHDTVSWYQQALGQGPQFIFQYYEEEERQRGNFPDRFSGHQFPNYSSELNVNALLLGDSALYLCASGREGGYTFGSGTRLTVV.

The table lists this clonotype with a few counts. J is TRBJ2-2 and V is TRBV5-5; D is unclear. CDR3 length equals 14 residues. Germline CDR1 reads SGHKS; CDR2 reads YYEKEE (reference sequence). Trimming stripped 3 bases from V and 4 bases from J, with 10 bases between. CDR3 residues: CASSSRRSTGELFF. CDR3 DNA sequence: TGTGCCAGCAGCTCCCGACGGTCCACCGGGGAGCTGTTTTTT. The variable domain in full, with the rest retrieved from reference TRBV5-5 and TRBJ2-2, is DAGVTQSPTHLIKTRGQQVTLRCSPISGHKSVSWYQQVLGQGPQFIFQYYEKEERGRGNFPDRFSARQFPNYSSELNVNALLLGDSALYLCASSSRRSTGELFFGEGSRLTVL.

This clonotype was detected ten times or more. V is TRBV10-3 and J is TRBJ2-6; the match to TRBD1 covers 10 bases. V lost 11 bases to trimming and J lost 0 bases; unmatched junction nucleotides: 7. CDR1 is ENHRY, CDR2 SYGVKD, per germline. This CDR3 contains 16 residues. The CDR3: CAVWGTGVSGANVLTF. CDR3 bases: TGTGCCGTCTGGGGGACAGGGGTCTCTGGGGCCAACGTCCTGACTTTC.

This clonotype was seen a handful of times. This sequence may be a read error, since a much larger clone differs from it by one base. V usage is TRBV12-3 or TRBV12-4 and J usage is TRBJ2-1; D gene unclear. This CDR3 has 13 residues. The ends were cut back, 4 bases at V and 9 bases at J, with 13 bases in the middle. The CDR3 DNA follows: TGTGCCAGCAGTTGGATGTTGACCACTGAGCAGTTCTTC. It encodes CASSWMLTTEQFF.

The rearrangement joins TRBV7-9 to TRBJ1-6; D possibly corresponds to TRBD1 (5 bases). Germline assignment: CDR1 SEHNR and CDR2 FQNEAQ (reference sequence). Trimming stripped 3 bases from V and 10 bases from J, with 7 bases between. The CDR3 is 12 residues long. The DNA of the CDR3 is TGTGCCAGCAGCTTCGGGGGGTCACCCCTCCACTTT. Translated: CASSFGGSPLHF.

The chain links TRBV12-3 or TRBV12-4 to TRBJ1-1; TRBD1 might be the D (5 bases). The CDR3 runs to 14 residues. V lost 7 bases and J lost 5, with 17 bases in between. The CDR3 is CASTPDNKETEAFF. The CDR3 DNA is TGTGCCAGCACCCCGGACAATAAGGAGACTGAAGCTTTCTTT.

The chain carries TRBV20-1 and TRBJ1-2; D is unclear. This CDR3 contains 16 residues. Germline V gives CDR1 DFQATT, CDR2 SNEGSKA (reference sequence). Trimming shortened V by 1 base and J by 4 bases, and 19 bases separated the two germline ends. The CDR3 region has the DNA TGCAGTGCTAGAGGCCCTAATCTAGGGTACCCCTATGGCTACACCTTC. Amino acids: CSARGPNLGYPYGYTF.

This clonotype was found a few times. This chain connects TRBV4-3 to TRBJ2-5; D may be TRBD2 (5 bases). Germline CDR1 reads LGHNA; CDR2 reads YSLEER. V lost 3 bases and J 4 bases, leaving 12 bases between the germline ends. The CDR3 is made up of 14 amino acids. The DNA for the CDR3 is TGCGCCAGCAGCCAGAAGATGAGGGCAGAGACCCAGTACTTC. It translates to CASSQKMRAETQYF.

CDR3 sequence: CASSSVRQVNEKLFF. The CDR3 region has the DNA TGTGCCAGCAGTTCCGTGAGACAGGTTAATGAAAAACTGTTTTTT. The chain employs TRBV12-3 or TRBV12-4 and TRBJ1-4; the D gene is possibly TRBD1 (6 bases). Trimming cost V 4 bases and J 4 bases, with 13 bases left between them. The CDR3 consists of 15 residues.

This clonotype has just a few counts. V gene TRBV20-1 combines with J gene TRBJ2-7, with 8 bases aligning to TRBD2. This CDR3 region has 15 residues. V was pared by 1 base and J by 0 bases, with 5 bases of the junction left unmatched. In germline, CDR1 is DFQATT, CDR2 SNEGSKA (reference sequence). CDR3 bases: TGCAGTGCTAGAGGGGTAGCGGGGACCTCCTACGAGCAGTACTTC. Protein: CSARGVAGTSYEQYF.

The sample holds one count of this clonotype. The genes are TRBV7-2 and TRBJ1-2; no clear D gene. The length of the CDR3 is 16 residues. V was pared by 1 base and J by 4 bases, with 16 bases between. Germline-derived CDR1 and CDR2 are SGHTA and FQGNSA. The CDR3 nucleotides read TGTGCCAGCAGCTTAGAGAGTGGGGTACTCGGCTATGGCTACACCTTC. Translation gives CASSLESGVLGYGYTF.

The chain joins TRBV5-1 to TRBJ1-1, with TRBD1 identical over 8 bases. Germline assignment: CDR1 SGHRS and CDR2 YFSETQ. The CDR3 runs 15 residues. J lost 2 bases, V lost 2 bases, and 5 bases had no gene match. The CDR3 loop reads CASSFRTGINTEAFF. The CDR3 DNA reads TGCGCCAGCAGCTTCAGGACAGGGATTAACACTGAAGCTTTCTTT.

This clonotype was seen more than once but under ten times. The chain's CDR3 is CASSPGTSFWNEQFF. The CDR3 bases are TGTGCCAGCAGCCCCGGGACTAGCTTCTGGAATGAGCAGTTCTTC. This chain uses TRBV14 with TRBJ2-1; 9 nucleotides agree with TRBD2. The CDR3 consists of 15 residues. With 4 bases clipped from V and 7 bases from J, the junction kept 8 bases outside the gene matches. CDR1 is SGHDN and CDR2 is FVKESK in the germline V gene.

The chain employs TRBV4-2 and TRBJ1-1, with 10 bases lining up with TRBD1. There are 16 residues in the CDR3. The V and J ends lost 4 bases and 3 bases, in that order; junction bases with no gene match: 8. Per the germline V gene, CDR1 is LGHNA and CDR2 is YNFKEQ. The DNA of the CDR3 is TGTGCCAGCAGCCTTCTCGGCGGGACAGGGGACACTGAAGCTTTCTTT. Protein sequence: CASSLLGGTGDTEAFF.

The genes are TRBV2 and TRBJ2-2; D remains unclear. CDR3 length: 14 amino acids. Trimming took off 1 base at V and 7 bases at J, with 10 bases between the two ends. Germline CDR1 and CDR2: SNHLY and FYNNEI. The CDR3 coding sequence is TGTGCCAGCAGTGAAGGCATTTTCAGCGGGGAGCTGTTTTTT. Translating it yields CASSEGIFSGELFF.

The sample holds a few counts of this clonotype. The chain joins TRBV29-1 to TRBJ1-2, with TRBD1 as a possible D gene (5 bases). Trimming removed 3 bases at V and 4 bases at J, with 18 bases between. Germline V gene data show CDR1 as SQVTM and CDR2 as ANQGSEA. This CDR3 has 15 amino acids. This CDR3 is CSVDGDPKVGYGYTF. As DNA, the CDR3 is TGCAGCGTTGACGGGGACCCCAAAGTGGGCTATGGCTACACCTTC.

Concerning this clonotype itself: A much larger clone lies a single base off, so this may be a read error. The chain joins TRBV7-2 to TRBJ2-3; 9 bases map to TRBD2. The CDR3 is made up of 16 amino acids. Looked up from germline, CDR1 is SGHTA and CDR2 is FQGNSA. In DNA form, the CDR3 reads TGTGCCAACAGCTTACTGGGGCTAGCGGGGAGAGATACGCAGTATTTT. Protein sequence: CANSLLGLAGRDTQYF.

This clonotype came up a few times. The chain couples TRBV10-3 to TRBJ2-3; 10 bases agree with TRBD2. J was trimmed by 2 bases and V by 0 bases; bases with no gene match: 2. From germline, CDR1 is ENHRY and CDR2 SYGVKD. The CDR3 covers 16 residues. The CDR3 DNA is TGTGCCATCAGTGAGTCGAGCGGGGGGGCCACAGATACGCAGTATTTT. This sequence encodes CAISESSGGATDTQYF.

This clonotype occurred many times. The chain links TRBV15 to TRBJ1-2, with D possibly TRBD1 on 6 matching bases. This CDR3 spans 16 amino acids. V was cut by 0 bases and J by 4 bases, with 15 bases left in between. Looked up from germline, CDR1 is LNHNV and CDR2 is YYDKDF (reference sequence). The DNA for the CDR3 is TGTGCCACCAGCAGAGATCAGGGGACAACCGTCTATGGCTACACCTTC. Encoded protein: CATSRDQGTTVYGYTF.